This TCR beta chain is from a study of shared clonotypes between healthy human individuals. Findings and limits, study-wide: On the whole, naive subsets had larger estimated richness than memory subsets had.

Healthy adults negative for HIV, lacking recent acute infections or vaccinations, served as donors. Some clones are missing from TCRdb's copy, which holds only in-frame ones; the method was immunoSEQ multiplex PCR. The sample includes 2 million to 2.5 million clones, approximately 93% of them seen just once. This clone has only one observation. The antigen is not known. The V and J ends lost 5 bases and 1 base respectively, with 14 bases between them. In germline, CDR1 is MDHEN, CDR2 SYDVKM. This CDR3 has 15 residues. The specimen sequenced was naive CD4+ T cells from PBMCs. Documented subset: CD45RA+ positively selected. The clonotype originates from a man younger than 30 in good health. Some clones in this sample may be carry-over from other donors' samples. The chain couples TRBV28 to TRBJ1-1, with D unclear. The CDR3 sequence is CASSKRTQRNTEAFF. The CDR3 DNA reads TGTGCCAGCAGTAAGCGGACCCAAAGGAACACTGAAGCTTTCTTT.